The next 3 T cell receptor beta chains were all read from a single sample in a study of patients and donors after allogeneic stem cell transplantation. TCRdb reprocessed the RT-PCR reads via MiXCR and lists one record per CDR3 protein. The table shows approximately 200,000 distinct CDR3 sequences, with around two fifths occurring only once. The sample comprised blood, either unsorted or a sorted T cell fraction (not recorded which). These receptors were collected from a human donor who was either an allogeneic HSCT recipient or a stem cell or donor lymphocyte infusion donor (not recorded which). It is not recorded whose cells these are; they may come from a transplant donor.

This clonotype was counted a few times. The chain recombines TRBV12-3 or TRBV12-4 with TRBJ1-6; D is unclear. Deletions cut 5 bases from V and 8 bases from J, with 4 bases between. The CDR3 loop spans 11 amino acids. For the CDR3, the DNA is TGTGCCAGCAGTGTTGATTCACCCCTCCACTTT. Its translation: CASSVDSPLHF.

The rearrangement uses TRBV5-1 and TRBJ2-7; TRBD2 might be the D (6 bases). The germline V and J ends were trimmed by 2 bases and 6 bases, with 15 bases remaining between them. This CDR3 spans 14 amino acids. The germline CDR1 and CDR2 sequences are SGHRS and YFSETQ. CDR3 DNA: TGCGCCAGCAGCTTTAAGACTACTAGCATCGAGCAGTACTTC. Amino acid sequence: CASSFKTTSIEQYF.

The genes are TRBV28 and TRBJ2-1; D perhaps matches TRBD1 (6 bases). Germline CDR1 and CDR2: MDHEN and SYDVKM. The V gene lost 7 bases and the J gene lost 4 bases, with 20 bases spanning the gap. The CDR3 covers 16 residues. This CDR3 is CASTLRGSVGYNEQFF. CDR3 DNA sequence: TGTGCCAGCACCTTGAGGGGGTCAGTGGGATACAATGAGCAGTTCTTC.